This T cell receptor beta chain was identified in a study of cytomegalovirus exposure and HLA in healthy donors. Findings and limits, study-wide: For most TCR beta V segments, an earlier analysis put the productive rate at about 87% or about 30% of the time. It was reported that the classifier diagnosed cytomegalovirus status with high specificity and sensitivity in both the original and validation cohorts. In a later analysis, the majority of CMV-associated beta chains seemingly showed HLA restriction. The authors excluded some V segments, including TRBV6-2 and TRBV6-3, as indistinguishable.

A remark on this clone: Its antigen is undetermined.

Per germline, CDR1 SGHRS and CDR2 YFSETQ. Between the trimmed V and J ends, which lost 2 bases and 6 bases, there was a span of 11 bases. The CDR3 runs to 14 residues. The PCR made use of 60 Vbeta and 13 Jbeta primers. Method: immunoSEQ multiplex PCR; TCRdb's copy keeps in-frame clones and lacks some. The sample lists about 73,000 clones; around 75% were seen once. V and J are TRBV5-1 and TRBJ1-4, with D possibly being TRBD1 (6 bases). This TCR came from a man aged 65 to 85 in good health and CMV-seronegative. Input material: PBMCs. CDR3 nucleotides: TGCGCCAGCAGCTTACAGGGACGTGATGAAAAACTGTTTTTT. It specifies CASSLQGRDEKLFF.